This T cell receptor beta chain was identified in a study of cytomegalovirus exposure and HLA in healthy donors. Study-wide results and caveats: For cytomegalovirus status, the classifier reportedly gave diagnoses with high specificity and sensitivity. The authors listed 150 to 200 TCR beta chains as cytomegalovirus-associated. HLA-A and HLA-B allele assignments for most subjects were reportedly predicted accurately using TCR beta sequences.

In germline, CDR1 is SGHRS, CDR2 YFSETQ. CDR3 length equals 14 residues. V lost 4 bases and J 3 bases, leaving 11 bases between the germline ends. Concerning this clone: The antigen remains undetermined.

60 Vbeta and 13 Jbeta primers were used in PCR. Produced via immunoSEQ multiplex PCR; TCRdb's table is partial and in-frame only. The sample contains some 96,000 clones, 60% to 80% of which appear only once. The receptor was derived from a man aged 55 to 69 in good health and CMV-seronegative. Sample: PBMCs. V usage is TRBV5-1 and J usage is TRBJ1-5, with D uncertain. The CDR3 bases are TGCGCCAGCAGCCTGGACGGTGACAATCAGCCCCAGCATTTT. Encoded protein: CASSLDGDNQPQHF.